A selection of T cell receptor beta chains follows, all from one sample in a study of T cell repertoires in cytomegalovirus infection. TCRdb ran MiXCR on the reads and lists one entry per CDR3 protein. Of about 360,000 distinct CDR3 sequences in the sample, less than 20% were seen once. Source material: PBMCs. The receptors stem from a human donor in good health (CMV status not recorded). Some clones in this sample may be carry-over from other donors' samples. The CDR3 runs from the conserved cysteine through the conserved F or W. Each record gives: CDR3 DNA, CDR3 protein, J gene, V gene, clone size, D gene. A D gene is named only where the DNA matches it firmly. Rows give clone size only sometimes, using once, few, many, or a class for an expanded clone.

DNA: TGTGCCAGAACACAGGGGTTCGAGGATGGCTACACCTTC
CDR3: CARTQGFEDGYTF
J: TRBJ1-2
V: TRBV2
size: few
D: TRBD1

DNA: TGTGCCAGCAGCTTAGGTTCGGCAGCTAATCAGCCCCAGCATTTT
CDR3: CASSLGSAANQPQHF
J: TRBJ1-5
V: TRBV7-2
size: many
D: -

DNA: TGTGCCAGCAGCTTTGGGGGGGACCAAGAGACCCAGTACTTC
CDR3: CASSFGGDQETQYF
J: TRBJ2-5
V: TRBV7-2
size: -
D: TRBD2

DNA: TGTGCCAGCAGTTTAATCGGCGGGAGTGGAGATACGCAGTATTTT
CDR3: CASSLIGGSGDTQYF
J: TRBJ2-3
V: TRBV27
size: -
D: TRBD2

DNA: TGTGCCAGCAGTTACTTCGGGACTAGAGACAATGAGCAGTTCTTC
CDR3: CASSYFGTRDNEQFF
J: TRBJ2-1
V: TRBV6-2/TRBV6-3
size: -
D: TRBD2

DNA: TGTGCCAGCAGCCCACGAGGTGGGACAGGGCGTGAAAAACTGTTTTTT
CDR3: CASSPRGGTGREKLFF
J: TRBJ1-4
V: TRBV7-9
size: few
D: TRBD1

DNA: TGCAGTGCTAGAGTACAGTCCTTCATCAAGCCCCAGCATTTT
CDR3: CSARVQSFIKPQHF
J: TRBJ1-5
V: TRBV20-1
size: -
D: -

DNA: TGTGCCAGCTCGCCCAAAGATTTAGCCAAAAACATTCAGTACTTC
CDR3: CASSPKDLAKNIQYF
J: TRBJ2-4
V: TRBV18
size: -
D: -

DNA: TGTGCCAGCAGCTTAGCGAAGTACCTCGGCGGCACAGATACGCAGTATTTT
CDR3: CASSLAKYLGGTDTQYF
J: TRBJ2-3
V: TRBV7-2
size: many
D: -

DNA: TGCAGTGCCCCCCCTCTCTCTGGAAACACCATATATTTT
CDR3: CSAPPLSGNTIYF
J: TRBJ1-3
V: TRBV20-1
size: few
D: -

DNA: TGTGCCAGCAGCCTCACTAGCGGGCGATCCTACGAGCAGTACTTC
CDR3: CASSLTSGRSYEQYF
J: TRBJ2-7
V: TRBV7-8
size: few
D: TRBD2

DNA: TGTGCCAGTAGTATCATGGTCATAGGGGGCGACGGCTACACCTTC
CDR3: CASSIMVIGGDGYTF
J: TRBJ1-2
V: TRBV19
size: -
D: TRBD1

DNA: TGTGCCAGCAGAGACCCCCTGGCGGGGGGGCCCGGTACGCAGTATTTT
CDR3: CASRDPLAGGPGTQYF
J: TRBJ2-3
V: TRBV6-1
size: few
D: TRBD2

DNA: TGCAGTGCTAGAGCCCCGCGGGGGGCCGCGGAGGGCACCATATATTTT
CDR3: CSARAPRGAAEGTIYF
J: TRBJ1-3
V: TRBV20-1
size: few
D: -

DNA: TGTGCCAGCAGCCAGGGACTAGCGGGACTGAATGAGCAGTTCTTC
CDR3: CASSQGLAGLNEQFF
J: TRBJ2-1
V: TRBV4-2
size: -
D: TRBD2

DNA: TGCAGCGTCTCAGGGGGCGAGGAGTGGGCCTACAATGAGCAGTTCTTC
CDR3: CSVSGGEEWAYNEQFF
J: TRBJ2-1
V: TRBV29-1
size: many
D: TRBD1

DNA: TGTGCCATCAGTGAGCGGGAGGCGGAGACCCAGTACTTC
CDR3: CAISEREAETQYF
J: TRBJ2-5
V: TRBV10-3
size: many
D: TRBD2

DNA: TGTGCCAGCAGCCCAAAGACAGGGGGTGAGCAGTTCTTC
CDR3: CASSPKTGGEQFF
J: TRBJ2-1
V: TRBV7-2
size: many
D: TRBD1

DNA: TGTGCCAGCAGTTACGGAGTGGACGAAGCTTTCTTT
CDR3: CASSYGVDEAFF
J: TRBJ1-1
V: TRBV6-6
size: -
D: -

DNA: TGCAGTGCTATTGGCCGGGAGTACGGAGAGACCCAGTACTTC
CDR3: CSAIGREYGETQYF
J: TRBJ2-5
V: TRBV20-1
size: -
D: -

DNA: TGTGCCAGTAGCACCCGGCCTAGCGGGATGAGGGAGACCCAGTACTTC
CDR3: CASSTRPSGMRETQYF
J: TRBJ2-5
V: TRBV19
size: -
D: TRBD2

DNA: TGTGCCAGCAGCCGCCACTGGGTAGATGGCTACACCTTC
CDR3: CASSRHWVDGYTF
J: TRBJ1-2
V: TRBV7-9
size: -
D: -

DNA: TGTGCCAGCAGCCCCGGGAGGACTAGCACTGAAGCTTTCTTT
CDR3: CASSPGRTSTEAFF
J: TRBJ1-1
V: TRBV11-2
size: -
D: -

DNA: TGTGCCAGCAGCCCAAACAGAGCGATCTACGAGCAGTACTTC
CDR3: CASSPNRAIYEQYF
J: TRBJ2-7
V: TRBV6-2/TRBV6-3
size: -
D: -

DNA: TGTGCCAGCAGCTCCCAGGAGTGGGGCGAGCAGTACTTC
CDR3: CASSSQEWGEQYF
J: TRBJ2-7
V: TRBV7-8
size: many
D: -

DNA: TGTGCCAGTAGCGGCCGGCAAGTCGGGGCCGGGGAGCTGTTTTTT
CDR3: CASSGRQVGAGELFF
J: TRBJ2-2
V: TRBV19
size: few
D: -

DNA: TGTGCCAGCTCCTCCTTAAGGGCAGATACGCAGTATTTT
CDR3: CASSSLRADTQYF
J: TRBJ2-3
V: TRBV18
size: -
D: -

DNA: TGTGCCAGCAGCTTAGGACTAGCGGGGGGGCCCAGCACAGATACGCAGTATTTT
CDR3: CASSLGLAGGPSTDTQYF
J: TRBJ2-3
V: TRBV11-2
size: few
D: TRBD2

DNA: TGTGCCAGCAGTACCTCCGGCAGAGTAGAGACCCAGTACTTC
CDR3: CASSTSGRVETQYF
J: TRBJ2-5
V: TRBV28
size: many
D: -

DNA: TGTGCCAGTAGTATCGGACAGCATAATTCACCCCTCCACTTT
CDR3: CASSIGQHNSPLHF
J: TRBJ1-6
V: TRBV19
size: few
D: -

DNA: TGTGCCAGCTCACCACGGGGAGGGGGAGGGCCCCAGCATTTT
CDR3: CASSPRGGGGPQHF
J: TRBJ1-5
V: TRBV18
size: -
D: -

DNA: TGTGCCAGCAGCTTGGAGGGAGAGGCAGCTAGGTTACAGTACTTC
CDR3: CASSLEGEAARLQYF
J: TRBJ2-7
V: TRBV5-5
size: -
D: -

DNA: TGTGCCAGCAGCCCGAAAATGGGGGTTGTCGACACTGAAGCTTTCTTT
CDR3: CASSPKMGVVDTEAFF
J: TRBJ1-1
V: TRBV9
size: few
D: -

DNA: TGTGCCAGCAGCGGGACTAGCGGCCAAGAGACCCAGTACTTC
CDR3: CASSGTSGQETQYF
J: TRBJ2-5
V: TRBV19
size: many
D: TRBD2

DNA: TGCGCCAGCAGGACAGGGGTATTGAGCAATCAGCCCCAGCATTTT
CDR3: CASRTGVLSNQPQHF
J: TRBJ1-5
V: TRBV4-1
size: -
D: TRBD1

DNA: TGTGCCAGCAGTCCGAAGAAGGCATGGGACATCGCCCTGCGTCAGCCCCAGCATTTT
CDR3: CASSPKKAWDIALRQPQHF
J: TRBJ1-5
V: TRBV6-1
size: -
D: -

DNA: TGTGCCAGCAGTGAACAGGCAGGGGCCTTAGGACGGGGTTTT
CDR3: CASSEQAGALGRGF
J: TRBJ1-3
V: TRBV6-1
size: few
D: -

DNA: TGTGCCAGCAGTCCGCAAGGGAGGCGGACTGAAGCTTTCTTT
CDR3: CASSPQGRRTEAFF
J: TRBJ1-1
V: TRBV27
size: -
D: -

DNA: TGCAGTGCTAGAGATAGGAACTCTGGGGCCAACGTCCTGACTTTC
CDR3: CSARDRNSGANVLTF
J: TRBJ2-6
V: TRBV20-1
size: once
D: -

DNA: TGTGCCAGCAGCTTGGGACTAGCGGCAACCTACGAGCAGTACTTC
CDR3: CASSLGLAATYEQYF
J: TRBJ2-7
V: TRBV11-2
size: -
D: TRBD2

DNA: TGTGCCAGCAGTGAGGGGACAGGTACCTACGAGCAGTACTTC
CDR3: CASSEGTGTYEQYF
J: TRBJ2-7
V: TRBV2
size: few
D: TRBD1

DNA: TGCAGTGCTAGGGCCGGGTCAAAAAACATTCAGTACTTC
CDR3: CSARAGSKNIQYF
J: TRBJ2-4
V: TRBV20-1
size: -
D: -

DNA: TGTGCCAGCAGTGAACCCCTTACCGGATCCTACGAGCAGTACTTC
CDR3: CASSEPLTGSYEQYF
J: TRBJ2-7
V: TRBV2
size: -
D: -

DNA: TGTGCCAGCAGGAAGCCGGGGGACTATGGCTACACCTTC
CDR3: CASRKPGDYGYTF
J: TRBJ1-2
V: TRBV7-8
size: many
D: -

DNA: TGTGCCAGCAGTTTGAGGCTTAAGACCCAGTACTTC
CDR3: CASSLRLKTQYF
J: TRBJ2-5
V: TRBV28
size: -
D: -

DNA: TGTGCCAGCAGTCTTACGGGACTAGCGAGCTCCTACGAGCAGTACTTC
CDR3: CASSLTGLASSYEQYF
J: TRBJ2-7
V: TRBV12-3/TRBV12-4
size: many
D: TRBD2

DNA: TGCAGTGCTACCCGGGGACAGGGGGCGCGGGGCTACACCTTC
CDR3: CSATRGQGARGYTF
J: TRBJ1-2
V: TRBV20-1
size: -
D: TRBD1

DNA: TGCAGTGCTAGAGATCCGAGGGAGGGGGGGGAGCAGTACTTC
CDR3: CSARDPREGGEQYF
J: TRBJ2-7
V: TRBV20-1
size: few
D: -

DNA: TGTGCCTGGAGTGGGGGGAAGACTGAAGCTTTCTTT
CDR3: CAWSGGKTEAFF
J: TRBJ1-1
V: TRBV30
size: few
D: -

DNA: TGTGCTAGTGGGGGATCCGGGACAGGGCGCTACGAGCAGTACTTC
CDR3: CASGGSGTGRYEQYF
J: TRBJ2-7
V: TRBV12-5
size: -
D: TRBD1

DNA: TGTGCCAGCAGCTTGGGCAGGGCGCAGCCCCAGCATTTT
CDR3: CASSLGRAQPQHF
J: TRBJ1-5
V: TRBV7-9
size: -
D: -